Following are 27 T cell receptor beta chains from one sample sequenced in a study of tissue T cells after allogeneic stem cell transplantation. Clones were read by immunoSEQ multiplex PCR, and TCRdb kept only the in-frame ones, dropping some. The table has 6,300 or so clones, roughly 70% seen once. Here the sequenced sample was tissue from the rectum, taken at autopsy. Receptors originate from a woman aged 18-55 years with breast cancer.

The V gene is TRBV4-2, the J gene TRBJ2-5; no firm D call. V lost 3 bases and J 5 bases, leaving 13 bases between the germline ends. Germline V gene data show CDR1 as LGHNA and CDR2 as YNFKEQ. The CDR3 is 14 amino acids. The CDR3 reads CASSQAGNGETQYF. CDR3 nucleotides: TGTGCCAGCAGCCAGGCCGGAAACGGGGAGACCCAGTACTTC.

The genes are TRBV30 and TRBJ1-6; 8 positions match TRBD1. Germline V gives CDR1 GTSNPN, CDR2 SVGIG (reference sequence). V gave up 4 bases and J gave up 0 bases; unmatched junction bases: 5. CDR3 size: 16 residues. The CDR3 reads CAWKGQASSYNSPLHF. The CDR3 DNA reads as TGTGCCTGGAAGGGACAGGCCAGCTCCTATAATTCACCCCTCCACTTT.

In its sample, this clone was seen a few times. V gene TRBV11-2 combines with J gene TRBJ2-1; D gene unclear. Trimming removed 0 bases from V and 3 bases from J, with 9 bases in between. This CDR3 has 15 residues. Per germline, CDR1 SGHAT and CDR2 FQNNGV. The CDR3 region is CASSLDPASYNEQFF. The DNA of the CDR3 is TGTGCCAGCAGCTTAGACCCAGCGAGCTACAATGAGCAGTTCTTC.

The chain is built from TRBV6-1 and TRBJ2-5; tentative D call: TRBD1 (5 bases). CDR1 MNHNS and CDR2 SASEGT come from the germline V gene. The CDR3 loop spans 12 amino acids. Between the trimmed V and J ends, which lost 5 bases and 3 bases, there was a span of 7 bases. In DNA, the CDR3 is TGTGCCAGCAGTATCAGGGAAGAGACCCAGTACTTC. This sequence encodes CASSIREETQYF.

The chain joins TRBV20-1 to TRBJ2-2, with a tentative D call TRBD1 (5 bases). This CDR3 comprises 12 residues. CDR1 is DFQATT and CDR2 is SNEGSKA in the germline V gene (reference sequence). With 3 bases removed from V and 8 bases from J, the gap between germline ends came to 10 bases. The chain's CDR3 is CSASQGAGELFF. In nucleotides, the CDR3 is TGCAGTGCTAGTCAAGGGGCGGGGGAGCTGTTTTTT.

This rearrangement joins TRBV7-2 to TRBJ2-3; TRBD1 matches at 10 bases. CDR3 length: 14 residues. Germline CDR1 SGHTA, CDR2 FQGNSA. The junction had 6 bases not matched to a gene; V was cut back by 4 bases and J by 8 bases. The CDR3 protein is CASSSDRGSGTQYF. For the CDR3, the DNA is TGTGCCAGCAGCTCGGACAGGGGGAGTGGTACGCAGTATTTT.

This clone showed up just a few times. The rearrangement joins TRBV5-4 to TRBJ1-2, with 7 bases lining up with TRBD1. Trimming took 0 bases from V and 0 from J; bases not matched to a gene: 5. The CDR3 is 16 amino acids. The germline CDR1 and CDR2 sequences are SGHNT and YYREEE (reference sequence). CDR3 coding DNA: TGTGCCAGCAGCTTGGGAGGGGGCGGTGCTAACTATGGCTACACCTTC. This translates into CASSLGGGGANYGYTF.

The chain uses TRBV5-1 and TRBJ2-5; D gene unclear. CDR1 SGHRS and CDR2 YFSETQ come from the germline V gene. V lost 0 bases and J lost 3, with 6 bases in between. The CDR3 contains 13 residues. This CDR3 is CASSLAAEETQYF. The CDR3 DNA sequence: TGCGCCAGCAGCTTGGCGGCAGAAGAGACCCAGTACTTC.

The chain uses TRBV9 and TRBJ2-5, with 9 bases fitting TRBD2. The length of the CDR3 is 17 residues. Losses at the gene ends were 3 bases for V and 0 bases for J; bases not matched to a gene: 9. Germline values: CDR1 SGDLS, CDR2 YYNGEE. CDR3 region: CASSAPRGGVYQETQYF. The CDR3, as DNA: TGTGCCAGCAGCGCTCCGCGGGGGGGCGTTTACCAAGAGACCCAGTACTTC.

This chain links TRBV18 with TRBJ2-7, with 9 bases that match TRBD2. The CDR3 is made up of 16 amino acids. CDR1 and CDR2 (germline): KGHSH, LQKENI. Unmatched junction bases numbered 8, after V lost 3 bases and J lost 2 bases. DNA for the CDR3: TGTGCCAGCTCACCCACCGTAGAGCGGGGGGCCTACGAGCAGTACTTC. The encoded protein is CASSPTVERGAYEQYF.

CDR3: CASSQGFDPGRLNEQFF. The CDR3 bases are TGCGCCAGCAGCCAAGGTTTCGACCCCGGCCGTTTGAATGAGCAGTTCTTC. The rearrangement uses TRBV4-3 and TRBJ2-1, with D unclear. V was shortened by 1 base and J by 7 bases, with 20 bases between the two germline ends. This CDR3 is built from 17 residues. Germline V gene lookup returns CDR1 LGHNA and CDR2 YSLEER.

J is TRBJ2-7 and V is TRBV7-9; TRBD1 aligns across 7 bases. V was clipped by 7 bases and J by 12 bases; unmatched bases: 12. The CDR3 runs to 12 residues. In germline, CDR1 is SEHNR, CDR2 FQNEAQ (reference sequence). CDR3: CASTAHRGETYF. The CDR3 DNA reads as TGTGCCAGCACCGCCCACAGGGGAGAAACGTACTTC. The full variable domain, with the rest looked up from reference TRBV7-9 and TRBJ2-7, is DTGVSQNPRHKITKRGQNVTFRCDPISEHNRLYWYRQTLGQGPEFLTYFQNEAQLEKSRLLSDRFSAERPKGSFSTLEIQRTEQGDSAMYLCASTAHRGETYFGPGTRLTVT.

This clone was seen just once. DNA of the CDR3: TGTGCCAGCAGCTTATCGGCGGGAGCGATGCATGAGCAGTTCTTC. Amino acids: CASSLSAGAMHEQFF. V and J are TRBV7-2 and TRBJ2-1; 7 bases match TRBD2. CDR3 length equals 15 residues. V lost 2 bases to trimming and J lost 8 bases; unmatched junction nucleotides: 9. Looked up from germline, CDR1 is SGHTA and CDR2 is FQGNSA.

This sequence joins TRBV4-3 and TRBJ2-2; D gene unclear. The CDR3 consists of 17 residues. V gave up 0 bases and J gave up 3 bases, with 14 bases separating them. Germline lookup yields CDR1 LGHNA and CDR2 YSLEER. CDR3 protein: CASSQETGSLDTGELFF. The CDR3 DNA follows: TGCGCCAGCAGCCAAGAGACGGGCTCTTTGGACACCGGGGAGCTGTTTTTT.

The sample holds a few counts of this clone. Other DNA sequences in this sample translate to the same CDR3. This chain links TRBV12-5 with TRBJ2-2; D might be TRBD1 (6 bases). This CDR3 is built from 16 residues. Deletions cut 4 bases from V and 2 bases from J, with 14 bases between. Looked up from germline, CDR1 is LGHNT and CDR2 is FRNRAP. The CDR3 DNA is TGTGCTAGTGGTTCTCGGAGGACAGACAACACCGGGGAGCTGTTTTTT. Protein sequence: CASGSRRTDNTGELFF.

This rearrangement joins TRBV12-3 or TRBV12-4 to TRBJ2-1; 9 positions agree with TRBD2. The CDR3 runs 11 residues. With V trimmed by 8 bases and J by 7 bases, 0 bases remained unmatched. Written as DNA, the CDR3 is TGTGCCAGCGGACTAGCGAATGAGCAGTTCTTC. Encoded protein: CASGLANEQFF.

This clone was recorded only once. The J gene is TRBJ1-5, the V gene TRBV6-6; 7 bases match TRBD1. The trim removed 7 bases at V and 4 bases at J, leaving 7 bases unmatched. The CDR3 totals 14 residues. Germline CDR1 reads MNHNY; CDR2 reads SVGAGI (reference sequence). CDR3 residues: CASTSGQLNQPQHF. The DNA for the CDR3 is TGTGCCAGCACCTCGGGACAGCTAAATCAGCCCCAGCATTTT.

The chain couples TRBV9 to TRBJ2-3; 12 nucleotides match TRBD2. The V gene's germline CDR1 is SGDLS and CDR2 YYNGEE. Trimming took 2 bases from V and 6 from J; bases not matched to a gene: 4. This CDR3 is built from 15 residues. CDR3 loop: CASSVTGTSGDTQYF. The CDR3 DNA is TGTGCCAGCAGCGTGACCGGGACTAGCGGGGATACGCAGTATTTT.

Here the CDR3 reads CASSPGLTGGKETQYF. In DNA, the CDR3 is TGTGCCAGCAGCCCGGGGCTTACAGGGGGCAAAGAGACCCAGTACTTC. The genes are TRBV5-4 and TRBJ2-5; 9 bases agree with TRBD1. The trim removed 4 bases at V and 3 bases at J, leaving 10 bases unmatched. Germline V gene sequence: CDR1 SGHNT, CDR2 YYREEE (reference sequence). The CDR3 covers 16 residues.

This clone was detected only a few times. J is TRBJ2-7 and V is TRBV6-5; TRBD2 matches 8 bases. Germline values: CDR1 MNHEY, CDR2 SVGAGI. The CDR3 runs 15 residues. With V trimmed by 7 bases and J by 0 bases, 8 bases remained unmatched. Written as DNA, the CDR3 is TGTGCCAGCAAGTACGAGACTAGCGCCTCCTACGAGCAGTACTTC. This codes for CASKYETSASYEQYF.

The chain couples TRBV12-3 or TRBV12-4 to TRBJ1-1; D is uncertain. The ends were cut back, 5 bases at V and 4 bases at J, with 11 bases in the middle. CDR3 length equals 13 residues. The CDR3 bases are TGTGCCAGCAGTCTCCGACACCTCACTGAAGCTTTCTTT. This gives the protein CASSLRHLTEAFF.

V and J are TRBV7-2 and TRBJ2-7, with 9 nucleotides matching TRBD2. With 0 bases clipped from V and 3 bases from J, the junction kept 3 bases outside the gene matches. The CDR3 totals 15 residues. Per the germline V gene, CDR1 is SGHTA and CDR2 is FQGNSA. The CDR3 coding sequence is TGTGCCAGCAGCTTAGCGCCTAGCGGGAACTACGAGCAGTACTTC. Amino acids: CASSLAPSGNYEQYF. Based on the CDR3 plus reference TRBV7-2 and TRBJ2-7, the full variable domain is GAGVSQSPSNKVTEKGKDVELRCDPISGHTALYWYRQSLGQGLEFLIYFQGNSAPDKSGLPSDRFSAERTGGSVSTLTIQRTQQEDSAVYLCASSLAPSGNYEQYFGPGTRLTVT.

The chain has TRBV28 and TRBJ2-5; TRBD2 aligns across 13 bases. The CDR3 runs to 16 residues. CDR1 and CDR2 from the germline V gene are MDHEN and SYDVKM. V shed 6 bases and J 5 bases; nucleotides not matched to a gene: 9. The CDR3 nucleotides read TGTGCCAGCAGAATATTCGGACTAGCGGGAGTGGAGACCCAGTACTTC. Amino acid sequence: CASRIFGLAGVETQYF.

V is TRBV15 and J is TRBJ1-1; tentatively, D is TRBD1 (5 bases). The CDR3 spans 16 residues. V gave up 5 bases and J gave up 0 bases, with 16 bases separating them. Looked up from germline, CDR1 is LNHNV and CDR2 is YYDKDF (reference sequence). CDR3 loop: CATSPGQGLMNTEAFF. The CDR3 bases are TGTGCCACCAGCCCCGGGCAGGGTCTCATGAACACTGAAGCTTTCTTT.

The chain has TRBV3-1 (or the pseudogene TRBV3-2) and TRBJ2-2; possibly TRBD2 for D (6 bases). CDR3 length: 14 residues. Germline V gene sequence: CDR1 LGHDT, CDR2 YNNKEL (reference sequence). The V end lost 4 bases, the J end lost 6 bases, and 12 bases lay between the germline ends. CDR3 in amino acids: CASSPSGDSGELFF. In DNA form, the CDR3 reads TGTGCCAGCAGCCCCTCGGGGGACTCCGGGGAGCTGTTTTTT.

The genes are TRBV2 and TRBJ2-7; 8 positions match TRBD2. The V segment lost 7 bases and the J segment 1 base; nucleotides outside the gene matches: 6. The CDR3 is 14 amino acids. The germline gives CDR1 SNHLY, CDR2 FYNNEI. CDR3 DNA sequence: TGTGCCAGCACTCTACTAGCGGAGTCCTACGAGCAGTACTTC. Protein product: CASTLLAESYEQYF.

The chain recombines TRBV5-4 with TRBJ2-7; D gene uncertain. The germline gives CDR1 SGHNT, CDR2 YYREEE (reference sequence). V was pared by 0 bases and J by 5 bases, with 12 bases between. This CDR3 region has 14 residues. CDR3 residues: CASSLADAPNEQYF. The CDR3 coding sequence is TGTGCCAGCAGCTTGGCCGACGCCCCTAACGAGCAGTACTTC.